Below, 14 T cell receptor beta chains from the same sample are listed, as sequenced in a study of blood T cell repertoires in COVID-19 (dated by TCRdb to between 2020 and 2021). The library was generated by the immunoSEQ multiplex PCR assay. Not all clones reach the TCRdb copy of this immuneACCESS table, which keeps in-frame sequences only. Checked studies attribute under half of the gap to unresolved V genes and leave the rest unexplained. The sample yields 300,000 to 350,000 clones; roughly 90% were counted once. The ten largest clones capture nearly 7% of the sample. Sequenced sample: peripheral blood. Receptors were obtained from a woman aged 25 to 39 with COVID-19, enrolled during active disease.

The rearrangement joins TRBV5-1 to TRBJ1-3; no clear D gene. The V end lost 4 bases, the J end lost 4 bases, and 15 bases lay between the germline ends. Germline loops: CDR1 SGHRS, CDR2 YFSETQ. This CDR3 is 15 amino acids long. This CDR3 is CASSETTGSGNTIYF. The DNA for the CDR3 is TGCGCCAGCAGCGAGACGACGGGTTCCGGAAACACCATATATTTT.

The chain carries TRBV7-6 and TRBJ1-4; 8 bases fit TRBD1. V lost 5 bases, J lost 4 bases, and 15 bases stayed unmatched. CDR1 and CDR2 from the germline V gene are SGHVS and FNYEAQ. This CDR3 has 18 residues. The DNA for the CDR3 is TGTGCCAGCAGCCTTTCGTCCACGGGACAGGAAATTAATGAAAAACTGTTTTTT. This gives the protein CASSLSSTGQEINEKLFF.

The J gene is TRBJ1-5, the V gene TRBV28, with 7 bases lining up with TRBD1. The V gene's germline CDR1 is MDHEN and CDR2 SYDVKM. The CDR3 is 17 amino acids. V shed 7 bases, J shed 1 base, and the junction held 13 bases outside the gene matches. The CDR3 sequence is CASITPGGPVSNQPQHF. DNA of the CDR3: TGTGCCAGCATCACGCCAGGGGGACCCGTAAGCAATCAGCCCCAGCATTTT.

This clone was seen once. DNA of the CDR3: TGCGCCAGCAGCCAAGTGGAGACAGGGGTACACGAGCAGTACTTC. Encoded protein: CASSQVETGVHEQYF. The chain is built from TRBV4-3 and TRBJ2-7, with 8 bases that match TRBD1. CDR1 LGHNA and CDR2 YSLEER come from the germline V gene. Trimming took 1 base from V and 5 from J; bases not matched to a gene: 7. The CDR3 covers 15 residues.

This rearrangement joins TRBV19 to TRBJ1-1; 12 positions match TRBD1. V shed 2 bases and J 6 bases; nucleotides not matched to a gene: 4. CDR1 and CDR2 (germline): LNHDA, SQIVND (reference sequence). The CDR3 is 15 residues long. In DNA, the CDR3 is TGTGCCAGTAGTATACCGGGACAGGGGGCAGCTGAAGCTTTCTTT. Translating gives CASSIPGQGAAEAFF. The whole variable domain, remainder taken from reference TRBV19 and TRBJ1-1, is DGGITQSPKYLFRKEGQNVTLSCEQNLNHDAMYWYRQDPGQGLRLIYYSQIVNDFQKGDIAEGYSVSREKKESFPLTVTSAQKNPTAFYLCASSIPGQGAAEAFFGQGTRLTVV.

The chain joins TRBV5-4 to TRBJ1-2; TRBD1 matches at 11 bases. The CDR3 has 15 residues. V was clipped by 4 bases and J by 2 bases; unmatched bases: 4. The germline CDR1 and CDR2 sequences are SGHNT and YYREEE (reference sequence). This chain's CDR3 is CASSVWDRGNYGYTF. The CDR3 bases are TGTGCCAGCAGCGTCTGGGACAGGGGGAACTATGGCTACACCTTC.

CDR3 sequence (DNA): TGCGCCAGCAGCCAAGAAGGGACAGTGACCAACGAGCAGTACTTC. This gives the protein CASSQEGTVTNEQYF. J is TRBJ2-7 and V is TRBV4-3; 7 bases are a match to TRBD1. The CDR3 is made up of 15 amino acids. Germline trimming cut 0 bases from V and 5 bases from J; bases unmatched to any gene: 7. Germline values: CDR1 LGHNA, CDR2 YSLEER.

The rearrangement links TRBV4-1 to TRBJ2-1; TRBD2 agrees at 12 bases. Germline CDR1 is MGHRA and CDR2 is YSYEKL. V trimming: 1 base; J trimming: 4 bases; junction bases outside the gene matches: 11. The CDR3 runs 19 residues. The CDR3 reads CASSQARTSSGRGYNEQFF. In DNA form, the CDR3 reads TGCGCCAGCAGCCAAGCCCGAACCTCTAGCGGGAGGGGGTACAATGAGCAGTTCTTC.

CDR3 loop: CASSLLAGAPSYNEQFF. CDR3 in DNA: TGTGCCAGCAGCCTGCTTGCGGGAGCGCCATCGTACAATGAGCAGTTCTTC. This chain links TRBV3-1 (or the pseudogene TRBV3-2) with TRBJ2-1, with TRBD2 identical over 7 bases. The germline V gene encodes CDR1 LGHDT and CDR2 YNNKEL (reference sequence). The CDR3 consists of 17 residues. J gave up 4 bases and V 4 bases, and 13 bases lay outside the gene matches.

The CDR3 reads CASSDSSLGLDNEQFF. In DNA form, the CDR3 reads TGTGCCAGCAGTGACTCGAGCCTAGGTTTGGACAATGAGCAGTTCTTC. The chain couples TRBV6-4 to TRBJ2-1, with no clear D. Germline CDR1 and CDR2: MRHNA and SNTAGT. V shed 0 bases and J shed 5 bases, with 14 bases lying between them. The CDR3 consists of 16 residues.

The chain is built from TRBV5-1 and TRBJ2-3, with D perhaps matching TRBD2 (6 bases). The CDR3 contains 14 residues. V dropped 0 bases and J dropped 1 base, with 6 bases sitting between them. CDR1 is SGHRS, CDR2 YFSETQ, per germline. The CDR3 DNA sequence: TGCGCCAGCAGCTTGGCGGGGGGCACAGATACGCAGTATTTT. Translated, it gives CASSLAGGTDTQYF.

This rearrangement joins TRBV19 to TRBJ2-2; 7 bases align to TRBD1. CDR3 size: 13 residues. The V gene's germline CDR1 is LNHDA and CDR2 SQIVND (reference sequence). The V and J ends lost 3 bases and 7 bases, in that order; junction bases with no gene match: 2. This chain's CDR3 is CASSMTGNGELFF. The DNA of the CDR3 is TGTGCCAGTAGTATGACAGGGAACGGGGAGCTGTTTTTT.

The rearrangement joins TRBV5-4 to TRBJ2-5, with unresolved D. V lost 3 bases to trimming and J lost 4 bases, with 10 bases between them. The CDR3 loop spans 13 amino acids. Per germline, CDR1 SGHNT and CDR2 YYREEE (reference sequence). The CDR3 region is CASSSSSVETQYF. The CDR3, as DNA: TGTGCCAGCAGCTCCTCCTCGGTAGAGACCCAGTACTTC.

The chain recombines TRBV10-3 with TRBJ1-2; possible D gene TRBD1, 5 bases. The CDR3 spans 12 residues. Germline CDR1 reads ENHRY; CDR2 reads SYGVKD. V lost 5 bases, J lost 4 bases, and 8 bases lay in between. Here the CDR3 reads CAISMDTYGYTF. CDR3 coding DNA: TGTGCCATCAGTATGGACACCTATGGCTACACCTTC.